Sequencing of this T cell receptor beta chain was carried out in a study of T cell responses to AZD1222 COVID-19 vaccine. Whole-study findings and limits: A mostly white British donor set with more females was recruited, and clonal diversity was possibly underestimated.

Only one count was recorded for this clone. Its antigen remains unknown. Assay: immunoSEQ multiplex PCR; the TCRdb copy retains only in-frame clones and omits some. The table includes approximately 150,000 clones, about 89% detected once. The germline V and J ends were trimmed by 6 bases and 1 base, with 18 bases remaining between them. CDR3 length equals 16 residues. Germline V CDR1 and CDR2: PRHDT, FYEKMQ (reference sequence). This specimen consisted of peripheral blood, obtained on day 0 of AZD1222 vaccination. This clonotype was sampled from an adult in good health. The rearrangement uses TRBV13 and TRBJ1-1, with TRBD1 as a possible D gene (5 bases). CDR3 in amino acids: CASRPGSRQTNTEAFF. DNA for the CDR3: TGTGCCAGCAGGCCCGGTTCGAGACAGACGAACACTGAAGCTTTCTTT.